The T cell receptor (beta chain) described here comes from a study of read filtering for tumor transcriptome and immune sequencing. Looking at the study overall: The cohort had over 16 men and roughly 13 women aged roughly 47 to 80, mean roughly 66 years. IR-seq gave about 4.05 to 11 million TCR reads per sample; RNA-seq gave about 80 to 1,300.

This clonotype was seen at least ten times. The germline V gene encodes CDR1 SNHLY and CDR2 FYNNEI. V dropped 6 bases and J dropped 3; count of bases not matched to a gene: 1. The CDR3 is made up of 13 amino acids. Every patient had bone marrow sampled while the disease was active. The library was built from about 400 ng RNA with molecular barcoded adaptors for alpha/delta and beta/gamma chains. TCRdb recomputed calls from the reads with MiXCR, one row per CDR3 protein. This table holds more than 100,000 distinct CDR3 sequences, roughly 13% found once. This receptor was taken from a donor at least 40 years old with multiple myeloma. Sample: a population of CD138-negative cells sorted from bone marrow. V gene TRBV2 combines with J gene TRBJ2-3; TRBD1 aligns across 9 bases. The DNA of the CDR3 is TGTGCCAGCAGGGGACAGGGAACAGATACGCAGTATTTT. As protein: CASRGQGTDTQYF. Supplemented by reference TRBV2 and TRBJ2-3, the full variable domain reads EPEVTQTPSHQVTQMGQEVILRCVPISNHLYFYWYRQILGQKVEFLVSFYNNEISEKSEIFDDQFSVERPDGSNFTLKIRSTKLEDSAMYFCASRGQGTDTQYFGPGTRLTVL.